Presented here are 12 T cell receptor beta chains from one specimen sequenced in a study of blood T cell repertoires in COVID-19. The assay was immunoSEQ multiplex PCR, and TCRdb's table has in-frame clones only and misses some. The sample has about 300,000 clones, 80% to 90% seen once; the top ten hold 3.5% to 4.5%. The source material was PBMCs or T cells enriched from blood (not recorded which). Source of these receptors: a man aged 25 to 45 who had recovered from COVID-19.

A few counts support this clone. The chain carries TRBV6-2 or TRBV6-3 and TRBJ1-1; TRBD1 aligns across 7 bases. This CDR3 is 15 amino acids long. Germline assignment: CDR1 MNHEY and CDR2 SVGEGT. V lost 2 bases to trimming and J lost 0 bases; unmatched junction nucleotides: 3. The CDR3 protein is CASSYRTGLNTEAFF. CDR3 DNA sequence: TGTGCCAGCAGTTACCGGACAGGACTGAACACTGAAGCTTTCTTT.

The genes are TRBV14 and TRBJ2-5; 8 positions match TRBD2. V lost 4 bases, J lost 4 bases, and 14 bases stayed unmatched. Germline CDR1 is SGHDN and CDR2 is FVKESK. The CDR3 has 17 amino acids. As DNA, the CDR3 is TGTGCCAGCAGCCTTAGCGGGACCCAGGCAAGGGGAGAGACCCAGTACTTC. This sequence encodes CASSLSGTQARGETQYF. Together with reference TRBV14 and TRBJ2-5, the CDR3 gives the full variable domain: EAGVTQFPSHSVIEKGQTVTLRCDPISGHDNLYWYRRVMGKEIKFLLHFVKESKQDESGMPNNRFLAERTGGTYSTLKVQPAELEDSGVYFCASSLSGTQARGETQYFGPGTRLLVL.

The chain is built from TRBV7-9 and TRBJ1-5; D may be TRBD1 (5 bases). CDR1 is SEHNR, CDR2 FQNEAQ, per germline (reference sequence). CDR3 size: 16 residues. Trimming stripped 5 bases from V and 4 bases from J, with 18 bases between. The CDR3 is CASSPSTESLNQPQHF. The CDR3 DNA is TGTGCCAGCAGCCCATCGACAGAGAGCCTAAATCAGCCCCAGCATTTT.

The J gene is TRBJ1-1, the V gene TRBV9, with D possibly being TRBD1 (6 bases). The CDR3 length is 15 residues. CDR1 is SGDLS and CDR2 is YYNGEE in the germline V gene. Trimming pared 0 bases from V and 3 bases from J, leaving 12 bases between. CDR3 DNA: TGTGCCAGCAGCGTAGCAATACAGGGCTACACTGAAGCTTTCTTT. It codes for CASSVAIQGYTEAFF. The whole variable domain, filled in from reference TRBV9 and TRBJ1-1, reads DSGVTQTPKHLITATGQRVTLRCSPRSGDLSVYWYQQSLDQGLQFLIQYYNGEERAKGNILERFSAQQFPDLHSELNLSSLELGDSALYFCASSVAIQGYTEAFFGQGTRLTVV.

The V call is TRBV10-3, the J call TRBJ1-3; no clear D gene. Trimming left V 9 bases short and J 0 bases short, with 9 bases between. The CDR3 length is 13 residues. Germline V gene data show CDR1 as ENHRY and CDR2 as SYGVKD. The CDR3 DNA follows: TGTGCCATGCATACAGACTCTGGAAACACCATATATTTT. This codes for CAMHTDSGNTIYF.

The chain combines TRBV19 with TRBJ2-7; D possibly corresponds to TRBD2 (5 bases). Germline loops: CDR1 LNHDA, CDR2 SQIVND (reference sequence). The CDR3 totals 13 residues. The V and J ends lost 2 bases and 6 bases respectively, with 11 bases between them. The CDR3 region is CASSIQAAGEQYF. CDR3 DNA: TGTGCCAGTAGTATACAAGCGGCCGGCGAGCAGTACTTC.

This clone was found a few times. V usage is TRBV19 and J usage is TRBJ2-2, with 8 bases fitting TRBD1. CDR1 is LNHDA and CDR2 is SQIVND in the germline V gene (reference sequence). This CDR3 contains 18 residues. Trimming took 2 bases from V and 5 from J; bases not matched to a gene: 13. The CDR3 nucleotides are TGTGCCAGTAGTATAACACTAGGGACAGGACTCAATACCGGGGAGCTGTTTTTT. Amino acids: CASSITLGTGLNTGELFF.

The J gene is TRBJ2-1, the V gene TRBV2; weak D call: TRBD1 (6 bases). In germline, CDR1 is SNHLY, CDR2 FYNNEI. The CDR3 spans 17 residues. Trimming removed 4 bases from V and 8 bases from J, with 24 bases in between. The CDR3 DNA sequence: TGTGCCAGCAGTGGGGGGTCGGGACATCAGCCCTTCTATGAGCAGTTCTTC. Protein product: CASSGGSGHQPFYEQFF. The full variable domain, its missing parts supplied by reference TRBV2 and TRBJ2-1, is EPEVTQTPSHQVTQMGQEVILRCVPISNHLYFYWYRQILGQKVEFLVSFYNNEISEKSEIFDDQFSVERPDGSNFTLKIRSTKLEDSAMYFCASSGGSGHQPFYEQFFGPGTRLTVL.

The V and J genes are TRBV5-1 and TRBJ1-1; D not certain. There are 13 residues in the CDR3. Germline V gene lookup returns CDR1 SGHRS and CDR2 YFSETQ. V was trimmed by 7 bases and J by 3 bases, leaving 13 bases between them. CDR3 protein: CASSKARHTEAFF. The CDR3 coding sequence is TGCGCCAGCTCGAAAGCCAGGCACACTGAAGCTTTCTTT.

This clone was detected once. V usage is TRBV28 and J usage is TRBJ1-3; D unresolved. The CDR3 is made up of 12 amino acids. V was pared by 8 bases and J by 0 bases, with 5 bases between. Germline lookup yields CDR1 MDHEN and CDR2 SYDVKM. The CDR3 DNA reads as TGTGCCAGCCGGGGCTCTGGAAACACCATATATTTT. It yields the protein CASRGSGNTIYF.

The V gene is TRBV5-1, the J gene TRBJ1-1; TRBD1 matches at 9 bases. This CDR3 comprises 14 residues. CDR1 is SGHRS and CDR2 is YFSETQ in the germline V gene. The V segment lost 4 bases and the J segment 3 bases; nucleotides outside the gene matches: 4. CDR3 bases: TGCGCCAGCAGCGAAACAGGGGGCGACACTGAAGCTTTCTTT. Its protein product is CASSETGGDTEAFF.

This chain connects TRBV18 to TRBJ2-2, with TRBD2 as a possible D gene (6 bases). Germline CDR1 KGHSH, CDR2 LQKENI. The CDR3 loop spans 16 amino acids. Trimming took off 3 bases at V and 0 bases at J, with 11 bases between the two ends. CDR3 region: CASSPQGGTNTGELFF. As DNA, the CDR3 is TGTGCCAGCTCACCTCAGGGCGGGACGAACACCGGGGAGCTGTTTTTT. Using reference TRBV18 and TRBJ2-2 for the parts outside the CDR3, the full variable domain is NAGVMQNPRHLVRRRGQEARLRCSPMKGHSHVYWYRQLPEEGLKFMVYLQKENIIDESGMPKERFSAEFPKEGPSILRIQQVVRGDSAAYFCASSPQGGTNTGELFFGEGSRLTVL.